Detailed here is one TCR beta chain. Unsorted PBMC DNA underwent sequencing on ten immunoSEQ deep assay plates. Sequenced by immunoSEQ multiplex PCR; TCRdb stores in-frame clones only, minus some. The sample lists over 400,000 clones, 70% to 85% occurring once. V was clipped by 8 bases and J by 4 bases, with 14 bases between them. The length of the CDR3 is 13 residues. CDR1 and CDR2 (germline): MNHEY, SMNVEV (reference sequence). This sample is part of a study of shared clonotypes between healthy human individuals. Sequencing used PBMCs. The V gene is TRBV27, the J gene TRBJ1-1; possible D gene TRBD1, 5 bases. The clonotype was recovered from a woman aged 40 to 50 in good health. Some clones in this sample may be carry-over from other donors' samples. CDR3 DNA: TGTGCCAGCCTACCGGCAGGGAGCACTGAAGCTTTCTTT. Its translation: CASLPAGSTEAFF.